The sequence of this TCR beta chain was determined in a study of blood T cell repertoires in COVID-19. Study context: Some COVID-19 samples were acute and others convalescent; all came from the United States, Italy and Spain. T cells, B-cell-depleted T cells, or PBMCs provided the cDNA or gDNA that served as material.

Authors' methods: Estimation of nucleated cell counts relied on the amplification of reference gene primers. Method: immunoSEQ multiplex PCR; TCRdb's copy keeps in-frame clones and lacks some. V and J calls and clone size are given by that table; D and trimming were obtained from the DNA. The table records tens of thousands of clones, about 83% of them present only once. This clone was picked up many times. The CDR3 is made up of 18 amino acids. V was pared by 0 bases and J by 5 bases, with 6 bases of the junction left unmatched. Looked up from germline, CDR1 is SGHVS and CDR2 is FQNEAQ. The source material was peripheral blood. The sequence was collected from a human donor in a cohort sampled during active COVID-19. The rearrangement uses TRBV7-8 and TRBJ2-2, with 13 positions matching TRBD2. The CDR3 nucleotides are TGTGCCAGCAGCTTAGCACGGACTAGCGGGAGCGGTACCGGGGAGCTGTTTTTT. It codes for CASSLARTSGSGTGELFF.